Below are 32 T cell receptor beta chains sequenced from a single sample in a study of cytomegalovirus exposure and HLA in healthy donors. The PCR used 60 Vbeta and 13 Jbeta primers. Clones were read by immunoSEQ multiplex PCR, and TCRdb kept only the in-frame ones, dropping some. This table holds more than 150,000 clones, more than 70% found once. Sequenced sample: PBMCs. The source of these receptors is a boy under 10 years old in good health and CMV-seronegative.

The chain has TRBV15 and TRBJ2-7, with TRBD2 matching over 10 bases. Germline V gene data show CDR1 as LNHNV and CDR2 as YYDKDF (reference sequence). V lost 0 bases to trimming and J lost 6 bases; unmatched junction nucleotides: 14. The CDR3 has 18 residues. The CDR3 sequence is CATSRDLAGDTLTSEQYF. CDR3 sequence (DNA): TGTGCCACCAGCAGAGATCTAGCGGGAGACACTCTGACCTCCGAGCAGTACTTC.

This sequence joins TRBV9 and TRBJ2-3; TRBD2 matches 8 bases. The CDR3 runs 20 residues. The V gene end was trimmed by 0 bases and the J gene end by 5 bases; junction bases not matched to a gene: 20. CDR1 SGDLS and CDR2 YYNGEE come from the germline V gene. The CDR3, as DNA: TGTGCCAGCAGCGTAGCAAACCCGGGCCAGCGGGAGCTGCTAGGAGATACGCAGTATTTT. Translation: CASSVANPGQRELLGDTQYF.

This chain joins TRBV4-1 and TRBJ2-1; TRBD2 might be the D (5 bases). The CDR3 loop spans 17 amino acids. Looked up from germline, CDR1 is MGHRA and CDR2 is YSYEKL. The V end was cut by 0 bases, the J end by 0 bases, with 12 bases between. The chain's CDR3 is CASSQDLVASSYNEQFF. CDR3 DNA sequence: TGCGCCAGCAGCCAAGATCTAGTAGCGAGCTCCTACAATGAGCAGTTCTTC.

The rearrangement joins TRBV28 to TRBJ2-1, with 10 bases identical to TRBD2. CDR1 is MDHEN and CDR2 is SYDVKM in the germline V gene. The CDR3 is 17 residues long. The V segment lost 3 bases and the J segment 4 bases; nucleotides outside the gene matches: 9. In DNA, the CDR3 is TGTGCCAGCAGTTTGTTACCCGGGACTAGCGCATACAATGAGCAGTTCTTC. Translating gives CASSLLPGTSAYNEQFF. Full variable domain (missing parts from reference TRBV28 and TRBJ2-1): DVKVTQSSRYLVKRTGEKVFLECVQDMDHENMFWYRQDPGLGLRLIYFSYDVKMKEKGDIPEGYSVSREKKERFSLILESASTNQTSMYLCASSLLPGTSAYNEQFFGPGTRLTVL.

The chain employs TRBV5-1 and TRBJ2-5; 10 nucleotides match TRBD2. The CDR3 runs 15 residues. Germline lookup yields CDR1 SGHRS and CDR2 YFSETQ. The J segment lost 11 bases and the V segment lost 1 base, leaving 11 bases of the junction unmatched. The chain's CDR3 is CASSLSGRAVREQYF. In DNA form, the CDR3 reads TGCGCCAGCAGCTTGAGCGGGAGGGCCGTTCGGGAGCAGTACTTC.

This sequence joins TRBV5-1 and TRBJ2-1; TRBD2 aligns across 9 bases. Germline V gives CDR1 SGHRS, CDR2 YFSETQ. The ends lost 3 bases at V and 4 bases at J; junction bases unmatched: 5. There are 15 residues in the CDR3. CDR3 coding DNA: TGCGCCAGCAGCTCGAGACTAGCGGAATACAATGAGCAGTTCTTC. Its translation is CASSSRLAEYNEQFF.

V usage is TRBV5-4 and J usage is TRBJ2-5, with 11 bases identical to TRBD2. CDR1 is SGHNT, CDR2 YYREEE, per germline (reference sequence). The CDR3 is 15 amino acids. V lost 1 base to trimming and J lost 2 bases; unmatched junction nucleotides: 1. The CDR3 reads CASSLRTSGQETQYF. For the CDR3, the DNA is TGTGCCAGCAGCTTGAGGACTAGCGGGCAAGAGACCCAGTACTTC.

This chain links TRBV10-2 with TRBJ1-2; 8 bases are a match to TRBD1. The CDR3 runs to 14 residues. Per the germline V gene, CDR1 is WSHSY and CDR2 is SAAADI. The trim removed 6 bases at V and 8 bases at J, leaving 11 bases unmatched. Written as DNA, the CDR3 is TGCGCCAGCAGAGAATATCAGGGGGCGAAAGGCTACACCTTC. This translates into CASREYQGAKGYTF.

The CDR3 coding sequence is TGTGCCAGCAGCCGGGAGATTACCTACAATGAGCAGTTCTTC. The encoded protein is CASSREITYNEQFF. V and J are TRBV9 and TRBJ2-1; tentatively, D is TRBD2 (6 bases). Germline V lookup: CDR1 SGDLS, CDR2 YYNGEE. Deletions cut 4 bases from V and 2 bases from J, with 10 bases between. This CDR3 comprises 14 residues.

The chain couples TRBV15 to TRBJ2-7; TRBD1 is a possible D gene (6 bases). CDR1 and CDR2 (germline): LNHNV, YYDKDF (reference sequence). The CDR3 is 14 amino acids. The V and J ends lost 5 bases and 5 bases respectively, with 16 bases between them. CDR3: CATSVGQNKHEQYF. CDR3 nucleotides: TGTGCCACCAGCGTCGGACAGAATAAACACGAGCAGTACTTC. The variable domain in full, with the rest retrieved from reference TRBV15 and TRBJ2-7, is DAMVIQNPRYQVTQFGKPVTLSCSQTLNHNVMYWYQQKSSQAPKLLFHYYDKDFNNEADTPDNFQSRRPNTSFCFLDIRSPGLGDTAMYLCATSVGQNKHEQYFGPGTRLTVT.

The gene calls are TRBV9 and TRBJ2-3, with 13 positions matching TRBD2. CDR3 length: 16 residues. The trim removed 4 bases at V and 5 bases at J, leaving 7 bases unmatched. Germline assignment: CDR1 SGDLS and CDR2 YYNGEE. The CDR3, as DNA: TGTGCCAGCAGCCTCGGACTAGCGGGAGCGGGAGATACGCAGTATTTT. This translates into CASSLGLAGAGDTQYF. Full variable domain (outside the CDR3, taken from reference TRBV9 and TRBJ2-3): DSGVTQTPKHLITATGQRVTLRCSPRSGDLSVYWYQQSLDQGLQFLIQYYNGEERAKGNILERFSAQQFPDLHSELNLSSLELGDSALYFCASSLGLAGAGDTQYFGPGTRLTVL.

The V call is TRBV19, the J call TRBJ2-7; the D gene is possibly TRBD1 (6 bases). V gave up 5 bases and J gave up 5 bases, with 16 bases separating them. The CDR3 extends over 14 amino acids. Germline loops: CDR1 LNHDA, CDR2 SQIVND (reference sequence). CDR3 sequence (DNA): TGTGCCAGTAGTGCTCACCCACAGGGTAACGAGCAGTACTTC. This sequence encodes CASSAHPQGNEQYF. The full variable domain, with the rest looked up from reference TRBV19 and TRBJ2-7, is DGGITQSPKYLFRKEGQNVTLSCEQNLNHDAMYWYRQDPGQGLRLIYYSQIVNDFQKGDIAEGYSVSREKKESFPLTVTSAQKNPTAFYLCASSAHPQGNEQYFGPGTRLTVT.

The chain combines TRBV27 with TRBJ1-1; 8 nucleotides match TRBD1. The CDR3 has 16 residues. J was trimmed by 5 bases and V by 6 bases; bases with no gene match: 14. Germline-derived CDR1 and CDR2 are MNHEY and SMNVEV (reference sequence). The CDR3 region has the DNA TGTGCCAGCAGCCCAAGGCCCGTGACAGGGGAAACTGAAGCTTTCTTT. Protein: CASSPRPVTGETEAFF.

The CDR3: CASLEPGEQFF. CDR3 sequence (DNA): TGTGCCAGCCTCGAGCCCGGTGAGCAGTTCTTC. The rearrangement uses TRBV27 and TRBJ2-1, with unresolved D. Per the germline V gene, CDR1 is MNHEY and CDR2 is SMNVEV (reference sequence). Trimming removed 8 bases at V and 9 bases at J, with 11 bases between. CDR3 size: 11 residues.

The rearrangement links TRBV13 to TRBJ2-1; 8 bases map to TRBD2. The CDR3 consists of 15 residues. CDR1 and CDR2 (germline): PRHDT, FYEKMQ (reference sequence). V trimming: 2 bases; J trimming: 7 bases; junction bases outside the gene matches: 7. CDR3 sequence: CASSLYPGTRNEQFF. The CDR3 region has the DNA TGTGCCAGCAGCTTATACCCCGGGACTAGAAATGAGCAGTTCTTC.

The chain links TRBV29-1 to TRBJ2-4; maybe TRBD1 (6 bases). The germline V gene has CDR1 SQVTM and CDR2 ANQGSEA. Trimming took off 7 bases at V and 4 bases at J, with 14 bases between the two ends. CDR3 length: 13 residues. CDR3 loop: CSGLGTFKNIQYF. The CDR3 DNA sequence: TGCAGCGGCCTAGGGACATTTAAAAACATTCAGTACTTC.

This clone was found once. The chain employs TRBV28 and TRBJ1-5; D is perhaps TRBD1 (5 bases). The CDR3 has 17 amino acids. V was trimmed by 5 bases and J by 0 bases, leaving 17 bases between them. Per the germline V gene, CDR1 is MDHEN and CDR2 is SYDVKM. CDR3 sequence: CASSNPLDSYSNQPQHF. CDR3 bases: TGTGCCAGCAGTAATCCCCTAGACAGTTATAGCAATCAGCCCCAGCATTTT. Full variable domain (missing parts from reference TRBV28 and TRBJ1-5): DVKVTQSSRYLVKRTGEKVFLECVQDMDHENMFWYRQDPGLGLRLIYFSYDVKMKEKGDIPEGYSVSREKKERFSLILESASTNQTSMYLCASSNPLDSYSNQPQHFGDGTRLSIL.

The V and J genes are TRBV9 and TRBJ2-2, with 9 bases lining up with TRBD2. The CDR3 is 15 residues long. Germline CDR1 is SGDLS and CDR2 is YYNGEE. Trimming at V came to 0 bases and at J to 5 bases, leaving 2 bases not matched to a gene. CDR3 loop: CASSVGLAGTGELFF. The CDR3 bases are TGTGCCAGCAGCGTAGGGCTAGCGGGGACCGGGGAGCTGTTTTTT. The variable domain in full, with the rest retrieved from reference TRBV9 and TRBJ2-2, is DSGVTQTPKHLITATGQRVTLRCSPRSGDLSVYWYQQSLDQGLQFLIQYYNGEERAKGNILERFSAQQFPDLHSELNLSSLELGDSALYFCASSVGLAGTGELFFGEGSRLTVL.

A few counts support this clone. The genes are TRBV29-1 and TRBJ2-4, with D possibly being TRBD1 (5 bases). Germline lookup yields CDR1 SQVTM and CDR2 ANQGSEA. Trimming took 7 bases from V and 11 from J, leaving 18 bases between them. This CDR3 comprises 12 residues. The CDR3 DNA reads TGCAGCGCGCTCCTAAGGGGATCATTTCAGTACTTC. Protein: CSALLRGSFQYF. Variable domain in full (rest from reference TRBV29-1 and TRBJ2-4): SAVISQKPSRDICQRGTSLTIQCQVDSQVTMMFWYRQQPGQSLTLIATANQGSEATYESGFVIDKFPISRPNLTFSTLTVSNMSPEDSSIYLCSALLRGSFQYFGAGTRLSVL.

The CDR3, as DNA: TGTGCCAGCAGTTTGGTCACCGGGACAGGTGCCGACCGCTACGAGCAGTACTTC. It translates to CASSLVTGTGADRYEQYF. The chain employs TRBV28 and TRBJ2-7, with 8 bases matching TRBD1. V gave up 3 bases and J gave up 3 bases; unmatched junction bases: 16. The germline V gene has CDR1 MDHEN and CDR2 SYDVKM. The CDR3 covers 18 residues.

CDR3 sequence (DNA): TGTGCCTGGGGGGACAGGGATGGCTACACCTTC. Its protein is CAWGDRDGYTF. The chain carries TRBV30 and TRBJ1-2; 9 bases are shared with TRBD1. The CDR3 runs 11 residues. The junction had 1 base not matched to a gene; V was cut back by 5 bases and J by 6 bases. CDR1 and CDR2 (germline): GTSNPN, SVGIG (reference sequence).

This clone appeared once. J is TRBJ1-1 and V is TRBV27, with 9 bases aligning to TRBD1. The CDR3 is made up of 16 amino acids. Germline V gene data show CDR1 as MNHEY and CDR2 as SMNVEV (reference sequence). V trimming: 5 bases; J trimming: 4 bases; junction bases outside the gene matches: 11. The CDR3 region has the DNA TGTGCCAGCAGTCGTCCCGGGACAGGGTCCGGCACTGAAGCTTTCTTT. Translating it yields CASSRPGTGSGTEAFF.

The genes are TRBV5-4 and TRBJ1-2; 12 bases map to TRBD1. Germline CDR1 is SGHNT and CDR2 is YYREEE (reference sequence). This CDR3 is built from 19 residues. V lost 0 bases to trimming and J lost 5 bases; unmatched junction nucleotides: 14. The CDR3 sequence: CASSLVGGTGGARSYGYTF. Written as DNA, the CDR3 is TGTGCCAGCAGCTTGGTGGGGGGGACAGGGGGCGCGAGGAGTTATGGCTACACCTTC.

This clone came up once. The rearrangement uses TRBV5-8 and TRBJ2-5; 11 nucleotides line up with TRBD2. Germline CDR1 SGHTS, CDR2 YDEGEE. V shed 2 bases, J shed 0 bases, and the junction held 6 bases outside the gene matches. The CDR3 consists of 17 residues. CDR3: CASSLGTSGPDQETQYF. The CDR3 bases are TGTGCCAGCAGCTTAGGGACTAGCGGACCTGACCAAGAGACCCAGTACTTC.

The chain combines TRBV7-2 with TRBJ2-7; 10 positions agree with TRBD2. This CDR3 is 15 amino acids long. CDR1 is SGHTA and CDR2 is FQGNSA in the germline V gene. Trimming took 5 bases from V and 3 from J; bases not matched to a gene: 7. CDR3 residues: CASSPTGTSDYEQYF. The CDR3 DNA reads TGTGCCAGCAGCCCAACCGGGACTAGCGACTACGAGCAGTACTTC.

In DNA, the CDR3 is TGTGCCATCAGTGCTCTGGGGCAGGTGCGGAACACTGAAGCTTTCTTT. This codes for CAISALGQVRNTEAFF. The rearrangement links TRBV10-3 to TRBJ1-1, with D possibly being TRBD1 (5 bases). Germline V gene data show CDR1 as ENHRY and CDR2 as SYGVKD. CDR3 length: 16 residues. V shed 4 bases and J shed 1 base, with 16 bases lying between them.

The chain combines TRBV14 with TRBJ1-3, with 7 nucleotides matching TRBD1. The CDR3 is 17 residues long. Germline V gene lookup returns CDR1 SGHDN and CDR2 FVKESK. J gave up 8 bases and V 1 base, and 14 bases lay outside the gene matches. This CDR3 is CASSQGLIGTALDTIYF. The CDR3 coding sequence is TGTGCCAGCAGCCAAGGCCTCATCGGGACAGCGTTAGACACCATATATTTT.

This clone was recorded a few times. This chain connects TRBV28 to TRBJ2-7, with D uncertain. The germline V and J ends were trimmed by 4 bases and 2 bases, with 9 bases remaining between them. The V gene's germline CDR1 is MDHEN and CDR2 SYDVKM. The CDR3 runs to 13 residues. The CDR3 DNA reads TGTGCCAGCAGTTCCCCACAGACCTACGAGCAGTACTTC. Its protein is CASSSPQTYEQYF.

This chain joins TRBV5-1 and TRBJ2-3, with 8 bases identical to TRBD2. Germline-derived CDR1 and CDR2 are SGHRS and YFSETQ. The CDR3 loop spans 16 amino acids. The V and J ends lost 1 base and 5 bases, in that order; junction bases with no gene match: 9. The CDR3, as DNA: TGCGCCAGCAGCTTGACTAGCGGTTCGGGGAGAGATACGCAGTATTTT. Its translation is CASSLTSGSGRDTQYF.

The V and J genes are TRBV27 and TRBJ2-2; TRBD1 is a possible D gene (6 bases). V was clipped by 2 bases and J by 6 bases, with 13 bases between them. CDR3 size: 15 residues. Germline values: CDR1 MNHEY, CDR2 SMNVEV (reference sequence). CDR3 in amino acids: CASSLQGRIAGELFF. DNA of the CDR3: TGTGCCAGCAGTTTACAGGGGCGAATCGCCGGGGAGCTGTTTTTT.

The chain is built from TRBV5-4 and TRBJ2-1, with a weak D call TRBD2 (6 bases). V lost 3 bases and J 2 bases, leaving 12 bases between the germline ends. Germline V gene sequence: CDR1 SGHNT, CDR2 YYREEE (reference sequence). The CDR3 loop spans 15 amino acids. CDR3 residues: CASSSLASAYNEQFF. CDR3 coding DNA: TGTGCCAGCAGCTCGCTGGCTAGCGCCTACAATGAGCAGTTCTTC.

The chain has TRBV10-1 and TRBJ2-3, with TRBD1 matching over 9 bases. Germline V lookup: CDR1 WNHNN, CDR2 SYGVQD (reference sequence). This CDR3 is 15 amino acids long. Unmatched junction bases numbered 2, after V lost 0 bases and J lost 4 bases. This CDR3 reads CASSESGTGSDTQYF. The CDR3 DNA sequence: TGCGCCAGCAGTGAGTCTGGGACAGGGTCAGATACGCAGTATTTT.